Included here is one TCR beta chain sequence, with context. The entry originates in a study of T cell changes during pregnancy in multiple sclerosis. The CDR3 covers 15 residues. Germline assignment: CDR1 LNHDA and CDR2 SQIVND (reference sequence). Trimming left V 2 bases short and J 4 bases short, with 15 bases between. Clones were sequenced by immunoSEQ multiplex PCR, and TCRdb holds only the in-frame ones, with some missing. Here the sample spans 40,000 to 60,000 clones, 85% to 95% being singletons. The TCR was taken from a female donor with multiple sclerosis, enrolled in a pregnancy study. The sequencing here drew on CD8+ T cells from peripheral blood mononuclear cells, taken in the first trimester of pregnancy. The genes are TRBV19 and TRBJ2-7, with D tentatively TRBD2 (6 bases). The CDR3 region is CASSIFGGVGYEQYF. DNA for the CDR3: TGTGCCAGTAGTATATTCGGGGGAGTCGGGTACGAGCAGTACTTC.